This record concerns one T cell receptor beta chain sequence. Which antigen it targets is not known. No clone much larger than this one lies a single base away; base qualities are absent. The sample comes from a study of control samples from healthy donors and cancer patients (dated by TCRdb to the early 2020s). V and J are truncated by 5 bases and 5 bases respectively, leaving an intervening sequence of 14 bases. The CDR3 starts with the cysteine, ends with the phenylalanine, and has 14 residues. Here the CDR3 DNA is all that survives: 42 bases in frame from base 1. The germline V gene supplies CDR1 MDHEN and CDR2 SYDVKM. Library preparation was by the immunoSEQ multiplex PCR assay. TCRdb limited this immuneACCESS table to in-frame rearrangements with V and J called. A share of clones is missing; checked studies link under half to unresolved V genes, and the rest is unexplained. The sample has around 75,000 clones on record, about 80% of them singletons. Jointly, the top ten make up approximately 30% of the sample.

The origin of this receptor is a man aged 45-60 years in good health. The V and J genes are TRBV28 and TRBJ2-3, and possibly TRBD1, on 6 matching bases. The sequencing sample was made of blood. The base sequence is TGTGCCAGCAGTCCTCCGGGACAAGTAGATACGCAGTATTTT. It codes for CASSPPGQVDTQYF.